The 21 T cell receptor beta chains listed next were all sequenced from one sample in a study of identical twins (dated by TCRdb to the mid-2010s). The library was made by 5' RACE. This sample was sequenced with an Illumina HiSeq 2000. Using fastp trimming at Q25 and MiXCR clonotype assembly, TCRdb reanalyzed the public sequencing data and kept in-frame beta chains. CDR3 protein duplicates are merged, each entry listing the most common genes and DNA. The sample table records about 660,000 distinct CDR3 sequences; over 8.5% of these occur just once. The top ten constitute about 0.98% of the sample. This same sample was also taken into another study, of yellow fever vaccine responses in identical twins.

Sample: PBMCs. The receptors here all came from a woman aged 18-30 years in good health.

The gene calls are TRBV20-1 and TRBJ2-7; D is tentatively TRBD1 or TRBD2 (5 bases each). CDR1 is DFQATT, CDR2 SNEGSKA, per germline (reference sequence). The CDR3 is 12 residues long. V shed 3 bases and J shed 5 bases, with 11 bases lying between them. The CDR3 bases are TGCAGTGCTAGCGGGGACGGCCACGAGCAGTACTTC. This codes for CSASGDGHEQYF.

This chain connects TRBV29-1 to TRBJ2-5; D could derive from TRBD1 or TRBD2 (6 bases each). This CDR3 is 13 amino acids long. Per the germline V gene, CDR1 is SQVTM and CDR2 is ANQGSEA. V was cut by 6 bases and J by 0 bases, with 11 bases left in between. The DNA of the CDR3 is TGCAGCGTCGGGGGCCTGTACCAAGAGACCCAGTACTTC. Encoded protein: CSVGGLYQETQYF.

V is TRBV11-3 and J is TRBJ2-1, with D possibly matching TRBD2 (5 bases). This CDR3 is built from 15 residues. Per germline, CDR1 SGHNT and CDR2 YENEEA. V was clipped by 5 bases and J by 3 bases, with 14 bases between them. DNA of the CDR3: TGTGCCAGCAGCCATTGGGAGTCCGACTACAATGAGCAGTTCTTC. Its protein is CASSHWESDYNEQFF. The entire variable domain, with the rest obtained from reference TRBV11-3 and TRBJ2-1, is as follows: EAGVVQSPRYKIIEKKQPVAFWCNPISGHNTLYWYLQNLGQGPELLIRYENEEAVDDSQLPKDRFSAERLKGVDSTLKIQPAELGDSAVYLCASSHWESDYNEQFFGPGTRLTVL.

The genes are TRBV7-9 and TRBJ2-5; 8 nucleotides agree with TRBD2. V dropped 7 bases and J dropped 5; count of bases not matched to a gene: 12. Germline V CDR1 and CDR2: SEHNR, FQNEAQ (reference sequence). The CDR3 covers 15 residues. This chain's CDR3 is CASTRTSPGGETQYF. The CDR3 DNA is TGTGCCAGCACCCGGACTAGCCCAGGTGGGGAGACCCAGTACTTC.

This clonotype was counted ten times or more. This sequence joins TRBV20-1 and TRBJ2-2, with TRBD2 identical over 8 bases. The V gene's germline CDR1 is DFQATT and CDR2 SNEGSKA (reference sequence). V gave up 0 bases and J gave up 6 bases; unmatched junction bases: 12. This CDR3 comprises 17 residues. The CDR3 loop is CSARDSENGLAAGELFF. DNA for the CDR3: TGCAGTGCTAGAGATTCAGAGAACGGACTAGCCGCCGGGGAGCTGTTTTTT.

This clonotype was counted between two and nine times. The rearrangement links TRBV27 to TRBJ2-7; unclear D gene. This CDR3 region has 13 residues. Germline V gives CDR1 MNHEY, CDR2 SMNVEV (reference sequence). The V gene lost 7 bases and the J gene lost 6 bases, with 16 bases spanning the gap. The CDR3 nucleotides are TGTGCCAGCAAACTACTGACCGGGCTCGAGCAGTACTTC. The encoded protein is CASKLLTGLEQYF.

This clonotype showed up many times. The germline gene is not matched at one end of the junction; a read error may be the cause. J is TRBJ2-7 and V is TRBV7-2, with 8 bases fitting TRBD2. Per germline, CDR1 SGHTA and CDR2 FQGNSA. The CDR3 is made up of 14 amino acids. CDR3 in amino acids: CASSPGLAGYEQYF. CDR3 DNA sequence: TGCGCCAGCAGCCCCGGGCTAGCGGGCTACGAGCAGTACTTC.

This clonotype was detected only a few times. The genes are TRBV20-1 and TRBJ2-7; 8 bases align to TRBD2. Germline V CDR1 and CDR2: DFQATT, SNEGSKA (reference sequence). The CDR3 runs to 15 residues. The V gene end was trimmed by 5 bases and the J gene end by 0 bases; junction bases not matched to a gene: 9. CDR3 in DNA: TGCAGTGCTCGCCATAGCGGGGTGAGCTCCTACGAGCAGTACTTC. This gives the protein CSARHSGVSSYEQYF.

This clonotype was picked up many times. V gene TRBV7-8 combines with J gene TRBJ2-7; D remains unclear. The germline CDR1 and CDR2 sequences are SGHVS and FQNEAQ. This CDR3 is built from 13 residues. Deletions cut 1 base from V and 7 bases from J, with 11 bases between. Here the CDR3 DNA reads TGTGCCAGCAGCTTAGGGGTCCTATATGAGCAGTACTTC. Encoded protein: CASSLGVLYEQYF.

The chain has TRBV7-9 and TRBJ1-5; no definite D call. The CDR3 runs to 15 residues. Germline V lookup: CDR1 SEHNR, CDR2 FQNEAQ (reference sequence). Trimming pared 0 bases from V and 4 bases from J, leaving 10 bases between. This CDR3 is CASSLALEPNQPQHF. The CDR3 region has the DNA TGTGCCAGCAGCTTAGCTTTAGAGCCGAATCAGCCCCAGCATTTT.

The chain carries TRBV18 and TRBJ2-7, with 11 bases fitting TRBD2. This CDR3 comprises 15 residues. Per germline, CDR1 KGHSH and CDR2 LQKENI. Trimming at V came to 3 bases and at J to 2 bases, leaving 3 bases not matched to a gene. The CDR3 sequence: CASSPETSGAYEQYF. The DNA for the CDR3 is TGTGCCAGCTCACCCGAGACTAGCGGGGCCTACGAGCAGTACTTC.

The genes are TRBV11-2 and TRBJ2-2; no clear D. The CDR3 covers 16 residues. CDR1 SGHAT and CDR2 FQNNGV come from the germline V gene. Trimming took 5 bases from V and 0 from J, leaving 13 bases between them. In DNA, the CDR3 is TGTGCCAGCAGCCCGGAACTACTGACGAACACCGGGGAGCTGTTTTTT. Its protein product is CASSPELLTNTGELFF.

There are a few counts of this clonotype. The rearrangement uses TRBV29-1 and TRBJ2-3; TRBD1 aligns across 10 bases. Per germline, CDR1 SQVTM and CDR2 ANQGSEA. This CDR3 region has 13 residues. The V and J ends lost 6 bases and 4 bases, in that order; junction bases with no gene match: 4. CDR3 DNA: TGCAGCGTCGGGACAGGGGACTCAGATACGCAGTATTTT. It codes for CSVGTGDSDTQYF.

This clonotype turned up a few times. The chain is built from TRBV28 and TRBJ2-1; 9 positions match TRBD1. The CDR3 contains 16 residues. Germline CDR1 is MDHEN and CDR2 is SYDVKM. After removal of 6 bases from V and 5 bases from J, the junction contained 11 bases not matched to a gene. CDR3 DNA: TGTGCCAGCAGCGACCACGGGACAGGGAGCAACAATGAGCAGTTCTTC. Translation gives CASSDHGTGSNNEQFF. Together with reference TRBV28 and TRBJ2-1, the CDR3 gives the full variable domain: DVKVTQSSRYLVKRTGEKVFLECVQDMDHENMFWYRQDPGLGLRLIYFSYDVKMKEKGDIPEGYSVSREKKERFSLILESASTNQTSMYLCASSDHGTGSNNEQFFGPGTRLTVL.

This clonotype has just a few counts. DNA of the CDR3: TGTGCCAGCTTTGGACACCTGTGGGATGAGCAGTTCTTC. It yields the protein CASFGHLWDEQFF. The chain has TRBV2 and TRBJ2-1; D is possibly TRBD1 (5 bases). V dropped 8 bases and J dropped 8 bases, with 16 bases sitting between them. The V gene's germline CDR1 is SNHLY and CDR2 FYNNEI. The CDR3 has 13 amino acids.

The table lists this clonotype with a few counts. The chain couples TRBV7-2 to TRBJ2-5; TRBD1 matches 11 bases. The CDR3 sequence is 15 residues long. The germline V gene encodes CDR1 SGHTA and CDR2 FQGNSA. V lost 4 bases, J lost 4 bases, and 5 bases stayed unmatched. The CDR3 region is CASSSDRGQGETQYF. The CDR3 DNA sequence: TGTGCCAGCAGCTCGGACAGGGGGCAGGGAGAGACCCAGTACTTC. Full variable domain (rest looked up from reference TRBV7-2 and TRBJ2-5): GAGVSQSPSNKVTEKGKDVELRCDPISGHTALYWYRQSLGQGLEFLIYFQGNSAPDKSGLPSDRFSAERTGGSVSTLTIQRTQQEDSAVYLCASSSDRGQGETQYFGPGTRLLVL.

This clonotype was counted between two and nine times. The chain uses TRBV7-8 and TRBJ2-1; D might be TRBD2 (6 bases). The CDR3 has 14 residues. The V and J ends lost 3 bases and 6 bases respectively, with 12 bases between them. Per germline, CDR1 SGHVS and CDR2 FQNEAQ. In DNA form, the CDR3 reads TGTGCCAGCAGCTTGGGGGGTTTTTTCAATGAGCAGTTCTTC. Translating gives CASSLGGFFNEQFF.

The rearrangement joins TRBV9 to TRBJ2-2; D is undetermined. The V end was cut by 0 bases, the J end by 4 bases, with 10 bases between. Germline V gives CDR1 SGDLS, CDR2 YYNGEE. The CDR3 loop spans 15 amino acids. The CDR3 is CASSVEGRITGELFF. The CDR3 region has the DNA TGTGCCAGCAGCGTAGAGGGTAGAATCACCGGGGAGCTGTTTTTT.

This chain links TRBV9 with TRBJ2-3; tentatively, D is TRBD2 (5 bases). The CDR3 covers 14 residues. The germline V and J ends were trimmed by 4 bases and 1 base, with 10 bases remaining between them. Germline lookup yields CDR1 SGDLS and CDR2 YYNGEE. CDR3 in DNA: TGTGCCAGCAGCCACCCGGAGGGCACAGATACGCAGTATTTT. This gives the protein CASSHPEGTDTQYF.

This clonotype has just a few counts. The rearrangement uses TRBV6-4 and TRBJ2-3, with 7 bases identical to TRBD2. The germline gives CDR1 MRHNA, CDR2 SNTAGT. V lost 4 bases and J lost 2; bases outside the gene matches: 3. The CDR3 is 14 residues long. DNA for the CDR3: TGTGCCAGCAGTGGCCTAGCGGACACAGATACGCAGTATTTT. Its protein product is CASSGLADTDTQYF.

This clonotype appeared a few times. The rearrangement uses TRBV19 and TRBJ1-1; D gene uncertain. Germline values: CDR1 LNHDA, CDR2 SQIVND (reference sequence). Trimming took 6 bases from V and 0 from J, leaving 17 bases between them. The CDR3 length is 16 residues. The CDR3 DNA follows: TGTGCCAGTAGCCCGATTGGCACGGAACTGAACACTGAAGCTTTCTTT. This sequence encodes CASSPIGTELNTEAFF.